This T cell receptor beta chain was captured by sequencing in a study of CD8 T cells in Susac syndrome. Looked up from germline, CDR1 is SGDLS and CDR2 is YYNGEE. V was cut by 4 bases and J by 6 bases, with 23 bases left in between. CDR3 length: 16 amino acids. After extraction with the RNeasy kit, about 0.5 to 1 ug of the RNA was reverse transcribed using random hexamers. Amplification of TCR beta CDR3 spanned 54 Vbeta and 13 Jbeta via immunoSEQ multiplex PCR. TCRdb analysed the immunoSEQ multiplex PCR reads with MiXCR anew, one entry per CDR3 protein. This sample yields 150,000 to 200,000 distinct CDR3 sequences, of which about 93% are seen a single time; about 0.13% belongs to the top ten. The T cells that were sequenced for TCR beta were CD8+ and CD4+ cells from blood. As regards this clonotype: Its antigen is not known.

General observations from the study: The study recognized that the number of individuals in its TCR sequencing and HLA analysis was relatively small.

V usage is TRBV9 and J usage is TRBJ2-7; D is possibly TRBD1 (6 bases). Sequenced sample: CD4+ T cells from PBMCs. This clonotype originated in a human donor in good health. DNA of the CDR3: TGTGCCAGCAGCCGGAACCAAGGCAGGGGACCGGTCGAGCAGTACTTC. This encodes CASSRNQGRGPVEQYF.